The next 27 T cell receptor beta chains were all read from a single sample in a study of CD8 T cells in ankylosing spondylitis. TCRdb recomputed calls from the 5' RACE reads with MiXCR, one row per CDR3 protein. The sample contains 180,000 or so distinct CDR3 sequences, around 10% of which appear only once. Source material: blood, either unsorted or a sorted T cell fraction (not recorded which). Source of these receptors: a male donor with ankylosing spondylitis or in good health (not recorded which).

This clonotype was seen at least ten times. The chain combines TRBV6-4 with TRBJ2-3; tentatively, D is TRBD2 (5 bases). Trimming stripped 4 bases from V and 1 base from J, with 18 bases between. CDR1 is MRHNA and CDR2 is SNTAGT in the germline V gene. The CDR3 loop spans 17 amino acids. DNA of the CDR3: TGTGCCAGCAGTGGGCCGGGGATGGTGTCGGGCACAGATACGCAGTATTTT. It translates to CASSGPGMVSGTDTQYF.

This clonotype was seen at least ten times. The V call is TRBV6-2 or TRBV6-3, the J call TRBJ2-7, with 7 bases that match TRBD1. The CDR3 is 14 residues long. CDR1 and CDR2 from the germline V gene are MNHEY and SVGEGT. With V trimmed by 2 bases and J by 0 bases, 1 base remained unmatched. The CDR3 is CASSYGDSSYEQYF. The CDR3, as DNA: TGTGCCAGCAGTTACGGGGACAGCTCCTACGAGCAGTACTTC.

There are many counts of this clonotype. This chain connects TRBV5-8 to TRBJ1-5, with D maybe TRBD1 (6 bases). Germline CDR1 and CDR2: SGHTS and YDEGEE. The CDR3 extends over 16 amino acids. Trimming shortened V by 0 bases and J by 3 bases, and 13 bases separated the two germline ends. CDR3 amino acids: CASSLEQGHNNQPQHF. The CDR3 nucleotides read TGTGCCAGCAGCTTGGAACAGGGTCACAACAATCAGCCCCAGCATTTT. The full variable domain, rest sourced from reference TRBV5-8 and TRBJ1-5, is EAGVTQSPTHLIKTRGQQATLRCSPISGHTSVYWYQQALGLGLQFLLWYDEGEERNRGNFPPRFSGRQFPNYSSELNVNALELEDSALYLCASSLEQGHNNQPQHFGDGTRLSIL.

The gene calls are TRBV6-2 or TRBV6-3 and TRBJ2-7, with TRBD1 identical over 9 bases. In germline, CDR1 is MNHEY, CDR2 SVGEGT. This CDR3 has 16 residues. With 2 bases clipped from V and 3 bases from J, the junction kept 8 bases outside the gene matches. The CDR3 region has the DNA TGTGCCAGCAGTTACGGTTCCGGGACAGGGTTCTACGAGCAGTACTTC. Its translation: CASSYGSGTGFYEQYF.

CDR3 DNA sequence: TGCAGTGCTAGAGCCATAGCGGGGGGGCCGCATGAAACCGGGGAGCTGTTTTTT. This sequence encodes CSARAIAGGPHETGELFF. The gene calls are TRBV20-1 and TRBJ2-2, with 11 bases identical to TRBD2. The CDR3 runs to 18 residues. The V gene's germline CDR1 is DFQATT and CDR2 SNEGSKA (reference sequence). Trimming took 1 base from V and 5 from J; bases not matched to a gene: 12.

The table lists this clonotype with many counts. This chain links TRBV4-1 with TRBJ2-1; D not certain. CDR1 is MGHRA and CDR2 is YSYEKL in the germline V gene. This CDR3 has 15 residues. V shed 0 bases and J shed 5 bases, with 11 bases lying between them. CDR3 sequence: CASSQEQQGNNEQFF. The CDR3 DNA follows: TGCGCCAGCAGCCAAGAGCAGCAAGGGAACAATGAGCAGTTCTTC.

In this sample, this clonotype turned up many times. The chain is built from TRBV5-6 and TRBJ1-2; 7 bases are a match to TRBD1. The junction had 8 bases not matched to a gene; V was cut back by 4 bases and J by 2 bases. The CDR3 covers 15 residues. Germline V CDR1 and CDR2: SGHDT, YYEEEE. Here the CDR3 reads CASSPTGALNYGYTF. In nucleotides, the CDR3 is TGTGCCAGCAGCCCTACAGGGGCGCTCAACTATGGCTACACCTTC.

This clonotype was counted ten times or more. The chain combines TRBV10-3 with TRBJ2-3; TRBD2 agrees at 8 bases. The ends lost 2 bases at V and 2 bases at J; junction bases unmatched: 9. CDR3 length equals 17 residues. From germline, CDR1 is ENHRY and CDR2 SYGVKD. CDR3 sequence: CAISERVAGSPTDTQYF. CDR3 in DNA: TGTGCCATCAGTGAGAGGGTAGCGGGATCGCCCACAGATACGCAGTATTTT.

This chain links TRBV3-1 with TRBJ2-7; possible D gene TRBD1, 6 bases. This CDR3 has 17 amino acids. The V gene's germline CDR1 is LGHDT and CDR2 YNNKEL (reference sequence). Trimming cost V 1 base and J 2 bases, with 18 bases left between them. The CDR3 sequence is CASSQGGTHKFTYEQYF. DNA of the CDR3: TGTGCCAGCAGCCAAGGAGGGACACATAAATTCACCTACGAGCAGTACTTC.

This clonotype was observed at least ten times. V is TRBV29-1 and J is TRBJ2-7, with D possibly TRBD2 on 5 matching bases. Between the trimmed V and J ends, which lost 2 bases and 7 bases, there was a span of 9 bases. The germline gives CDR1 SQVTM, CDR2 ANQGSEA. There are 11 residues in the CDR3. This CDR3 is CSVERDGEQYF. DNA of the CDR3: TGCAGCGTTGAACGGGATGGGGAGCAGTACTTC.

The sample holds many counts of this clonotype. The chain employs TRBV6-2 or TRBV6-3 and TRBJ1-3, with D tentatively TRBD1 (6 bases). The germline V and J ends were trimmed by 2 bases and 0 bases, with 14 bases remaining between them. Per the germline V gene, CDR1 is MNHEY and CDR2 is SVGEGT. The CDR3 consists of 17 residues. The CDR3 here is CASSYRGGLSSGNTIYF. The CDR3, as DNA: TGTGCCAGCAGTTACCGCGGGGGCCTCAGCTCTGGAAACACCATATATTTT.

This clonotype appeared many times. This rearrangement joins TRBV20-1 to TRBJ2-1, with 8 bases aligning to TRBD2. The germline V gene encodes CDR1 DFQATT and CDR2 SNEGSKA (reference sequence). J lost 4 bases, V lost 0 bases, and 8 bases had no gene match. The CDR3 is made up of 16 amino acids. In nucleotides, the CDR3 is TGCAGTGCTAGAGATCCCGGGGGGGCCGGGTACAATGAGCAGTTCTTC. Amino acid sequence: CSARDPGGAGYNEQFF.

This clonotype has ten or more counts. The chain recombines TRBV15 with TRBJ2-1, with 8 bases that match TRBD2. V gave up 0 bases and J gave up 4 bases; unmatched junction bases: 5. Germline V gene sequence: CDR1 LNHNV, CDR2 YYDKDF (reference sequence). The CDR3 covers 16 residues. CDR3 amino acids: CATSRDRGGDYNEQFF. The CDR3 DNA reads TGTGCCACCAGCAGAGATCGGGGGGGAGATTACAATGAGCAGTTCTTC.

The chain links TRBV18 to TRBJ1-4; the match to TRBD1 covers 9 bases. In germline, CDR1 is KGHSH, CDR2 LQKENI. J gave up 5 bases and V 3 bases, and 7 bases lay outside the gene matches. The CDR3 loop spans 16 amino acids. The CDR3 DNA reads TGTGCCAGCTCACCTACCACAGGGGGCAAGAATGAAAAACTGTTTTTT. This encodes CASSPTTGGKNEKLFF.

The chain carries TRBV7-2 and TRBJ1-5, with D unclear. Germline V gene lookup returns CDR1 SGHTA and CDR2 FQGNSA. Trimming removed 2 bases at V and 1 base at J, with 12 bases between. The CDR3 is 16 amino acids. This CDR3 is CASSLYGVGSNQPQHF. The CDR3 DNA sequence: TGTGCCAGCAGCTTATACGGCGTGGGCAGCAATCAGCCCCAGCATTTT.

This clonotype has a count of ten or more. This chain uses TRBV27 with TRBJ2-3, with 9 bases lining up with TRBD2. Germline V lookup: CDR1 MNHEY, CDR2 SMNVEV (reference sequence). The CDR3 loop spans 16 amino acids. J gave up 2 bases and V 4 bases, and 7 bases lay outside the gene matches. CDR3 nucleotide sequence: TGTGCCAGCAGTTCACGGCGGGGGGGTAACACAGATACGCAGTATTTT. This gives the protein CASSSRRGGNTDTQYF.

This clonotype has just a few counts. The J gene is TRBJ2-6, the V gene TRBV5-1; D perhaps matches TRBD1 (7 bases). Germline V gene sequence: CDR1 SGHRS, CDR2 YFSETQ. The CDR3 is 17 residues long. Trimming removed 4 bases at V and 2 bases at J, with 16 bases between. CDR3 in amino acids: CASSKEGADTGANVLTF. For the CDR3, the DNA is TGCGCCAGCAGCAAGGAGGGGGCGGATACTGGGGCCAACGTCCTGACTTTC.

This clonotype was found many times. The rearrangement uses TRBV5-1 and TRBJ2-2, with a weak D call TRBD2 (6 bases). V was cut by 2 bases and J by 4 bases, with 15 bases left in between. Germline loops: CDR1 SGHRS, CDR2 YFSETQ. The CDR3 runs 16 residues. The CDR3 coding sequence is TGCGCCAGCAGCTTAGGTCGACTAGTGAGCACCGGGGAGCTGTTTTTT. This translates into CASSLGRLVSTGELFF.

With regard to this clonotype: A much larger clonotype is one base distant, so this may be a read error. J is TRBJ2-2 and V is TRBV19; 8 bases agree with TRBD2. CDR3 size: 18 residues. The V gene's germline CDR1 is LNHDA and CDR2 SQIVND (reference sequence). Written as DNA, the CDR3 is TGTGCCAATAGTATAGGGGACGGGAGGGCCTCGAACACCGGGGAGCTGTTTTTT. Its translation is CANSIGDGRASNTGELFF.

V gene TRBV18 combines with J gene TRBJ1-1; 8 nucleotides agree with TRBD1. The trim removed 2 bases at V and 4 bases at J, leaving 18 bases unmatched. The germline CDR1 and CDR2 sequences are KGHSH and LQKENI. This CDR3 spans 19 amino acids. The CDR3 is CASSPVTLGQVTSTTEAFF. CDR3 nucleotides: TGTGCCAGCTCACCAGTCACCCTGGGACAGGTGACTTCGACCACTGAAGCTTTCTTT.

This clonotype was counted ten times or more. The gene calls are TRBV6-8 and TRBJ2-7; TRBD1 agrees at 12 bases. Unmatched junction bases numbered 13, after V lost 5 bases and J lost 5 bases. The germline V gene encodes CDR1 MNHGY and CDR2 SAAAGT. This CDR3 has 17 residues. This CDR3 reads CASSRPGTGGAWDEQYF. In DNA, the CDR3 is TGTGCCAGCAGTCGTCCCGGGACAGGGGGCGCTTGGGACGAGCAGTACTTC.

This clonotype was counted many times. The chain carries TRBV24-1 and TRBJ2-2; 13 bases are shared with TRBD2. This CDR3 contains 18 residues. The V gene end was trimmed by 3 bases and the J gene end by 7 bases; junction bases not matched to a gene: 10. Germline CDR1 reads KGHDR; CDR2 reads SFDVKD. The CDR3 sequence is CATSDPGTSGTWGGELFF. CDR3 DNA: TGTGCCACCAGTGATCCCGGGACTAGCGGGACATGGGGCGGGGAGCTGTTTTTT.

This clonotype was recorded at least ten times. J is TRBJ2-3 and V is TRBV11-2; the D is unclear. Trimming pared 6 bases from V and 3 bases from J, leaving 16 bases between. The CDR3 has 15 residues. CDR1 SGHAT and CDR2 FQNNGV come from the germline V gene. The CDR3: CASRGSRRSTDTQYF. Here the CDR3 DNA reads TGTGCCAGCAGGGGTAGCAGGCGGTCGACAGATACGCAGTATTTT.

This clonotype was seen a single time. Since a much larger clone is just one base distant, this may be a read error. The V gene is TRBV20-1, the J gene TRBJ2-2; no clear D gene. The CDR3 loop spans 14 amino acids. Germline CDR1 DFQATT, CDR2 SNEGSKA (reference sequence). V was pared by 3 bases and J by 5 bases, with 13 bases between. The CDR3 DNA sequence: TGCAGTGCTAGTAGGGTATTTGTAACCGGGGAGCTGTTTTTT. Protein sequence: CSASRVFVTGELFF.

Notes on this clonotype: This may stem from a read error, because a much larger clone lies one nucleotide away. The rearrangement uses TRBV20-1 and TRBJ2-6; D unresolved. Germline V gene lookup returns CDR1 DFQATT and CDR2 SNEGSKA (reference sequence). The V end lost 6 bases, the J end lost 0 bases, and 9 bases lay between the germline ends. The CDR3 length is 14 residues. The DNA for the CDR3 is TGCAGTGCCCCAGAGGTCTCTGGGGCCAACGTCCTGACTTTC. Translated, it gives CSAPEVSGANVLTF.

This clonotype was recorded only once. This may stem from a read error, because a much larger clone lies one nucleotide away. The chain joins TRBV21-1 to TRBJ2-7. TRBV21-1 is noted as a pseudogene. The CDR3 sequence is 12 residues long. CDR3 in amino acids: CVSSKSRYEQYF. The CDR3 DNA reads TGTGTCAGCAGCAAAAGTCGGTACGAGCAGTACTTC.

About this clonotype itself: The junction departs from the called germline gene at one end, perhaps through a read error. V and J are TRBV29-1 and TRBJ1-1; no reliable D call. This CDR3 has 13 residues. CDR1 is SQVTM and CDR2 is ANQGSEA in the germline V gene. Here the CDR3 DNA reads TGCAGCGTAAACAGAGGGTTGAAAACTGAAGCTTTCTTT. Protein sequence: CSVNRGLKTEAFF.